The T cell receptor (beta chain) described here comes from a study of T-cell reconstitution after alpha-beta-depleted transplantation in children. The germline V gene encodes CDR1 DFQATT and CDR2 SNEGSKA (reference sequence). This CDR3 contains 14 residues. Trimming shortened V by 4 bases and J by 0 bases, and 10 bases separated the two germline ends. This clonotype was found many times. Its antigen is not known. A library of TCRbeta sequences, prepared with unique molecular identifiers, was generated. MiXCR was run by TCRdb on the PCR reads, yielding one entry per CDR3 protein. Among a few hundred thousand distinct CDR3 sequences listed, about 11% were seen once. Study-wide points: Among T cells one year after transplant, newly produced cells accounted for most counts and diversity. Reportedly, roughly two months post-transplant, alpha-beta T cells arose from several hundred expanded graft clones.

The TCR was taken from a child younger than two with acute myeloid leukemia, due to receive a stem cell transplant. The V and J genes are TRBV20-1 and TRBJ2-1; D possibly corresponds to TRBD2 (5 bases). Sequences were derived from PBMCs, sampled before TCRalphabeta/CD19-depleted stem cell transplant. The CDR3 nucleotides read TGCAGTGCTACTACTAGTTCCTCCTACAATGAGCAGTTCTTC. This encodes CSATTSSSYNEQFF.